Following are 28 T cell receptor beta chains from one sample sequenced in a study of blood T cell repertoires in COVID-19. Sequencing used immunoSEQ multiplex PCR; TCRdb keeps in-frame clones, though not all of them. Found here are roughly 200,000 clones, about nine tenths of them singletons; the top ten hold roughly 3.4%. Input material: PBMCs or T cells enriched from blood (not recorded which). The receptors shown here come from a woman aged 40 to 50 with acute COVID-19.

This chain connects TRBV6-5 to TRBJ1-1; unclear D gene. CDR3 length: 16 amino acids. Trimming took off 0 bases at V and 6 bases at J, with 17 bases between the two ends. Per the germline V gene, CDR1 is MNHEY and CDR2 is SVGAGI. CDR3 in DNA: TGTGCCAGCAGTTACTCGATGGGGAGGCGTGAGGCTGAAGCTTTCTTT. This gives the protein CASSYSMGRREAEAFF.

This chain links TRBV4-1 with TRBJ1-4; no clear D gene. Trimming removed 4 bases at V and 14 bases at J, with 14 bases between. The germline V gene encodes CDR1 MGHRA and CDR2 YSYEKL. CDR3 length: 12 residues. DNA for the CDR3: TGCGCCAGCAGCCGTCCCTACAGTGCCCTGTTTTTT. It specifies CASSRPYSALFF.

The chain is built from TRBV27 and TRBJ2-5; 15 bases fit TRBD2. The CDR3 totals 17 residues. J gave up 4 bases and V 6 bases, and 9 bases lay outside the gene matches. CDR1 MNHEY and CDR2 SMNVEV come from the germline V gene (reference sequence). CDR3 amino acids: CASSRWTSGGASETQYF. In nucleotides, the CDR3 is TGTGCCAGCAGCCGATGGACTAGCGGGGGGGCATCAGAGACCCAGTACTTC.

The J gene is TRBJ2-2, the V gene TRBV9; 8 bases are shared with TRBD2. The CDR3 totals 17 residues. The V segment lost 3 bases and the J segment 1 base; nucleotides outside the gene matches: 8. The germline V gene has CDR1 SGDLS and CDR2 YYNGEE. In nucleotides, the CDR3 is TGTGCCAGCAGCGACAGGTCGCGGGGGGAGAACACCGGGGAGCTGTTTTTT. This sequence encodes CASSDRSRGENTGELFF.

This chain links TRBV4-3 with TRBJ1-1, with D perhaps matching TRBD1 (5 bases). The V end lost 0 bases, the J end lost 1 base, and 6 bases lay between the germline ends. This CDR3 region has 14 residues. Germline V lookup: CDR1 LGHNA, CDR2 YSLEER. CDR3 nucleotides: TGCGCCAGCAGCCAAGATACAGGGAACACTGAAGCTTTCTTT. Translating it yields CASSQDTGNTEAFF.

The chain uses TRBV7-2 and TRBJ1-1, with a possible D match to TRBD1 (6 bases). The CDR3 loop spans 13 amino acids. CDR1 is SGHTA and CDR2 is FQGNSA in the germline V gene. V lost 5 bases and J 8 bases, leaving 15 bases between the germline ends. The CDR3 sequence is CASSLYGGGEAFF. The CDR3 region has the DNA TGTGCCAGCAGCCTTTATGGGGGCGGAGAAGCTTTCTTT. Full variable domain (missing parts from reference TRBV7-2 and TRBJ1-1): GAGVSQSPSNKVTEKGKDVELRCDPISGHTALYWYRQSLGQGLEFLIYFQGNSAPDKSGLPSDRFSAERTGGSVSTLTIQRTQQEDSAVYLCASSLYGGGEAFFGQGTRLTVV.

CDR3 loop: CASSDGQGNEKLFF. For the CDR3, the DNA is TGTGCCAGCAGTGACGGGCAGGGGAACGAAAAACTGTTTTTT. This sequence joins TRBV6-1 and TRBJ1-4, with D tentatively TRBD1 (6 bases). V shed 3 bases and J shed 8 bases, with 13 bases lying between them. Germline V lookup: CDR1 MNHNS, CDR2 SASEGT. The CDR3 is 14 amino acids.

This clone has more than one count but fewer than ten. The chain joins TRBV7-8 to TRBJ1-1, with a weak D call TRBD1 (5 bases). The CDR3 runs 13 residues. Per the germline V gene, CDR1 is SGHVS and CDR2 is FQNEAQ. Trimming took off 3 bases at V and 6 bases at J, with 11 bases between the two ends. The CDR3 DNA sequence: TGTGCCAGCAGCTTGGGCCCGGGGGCTGAAGCTTTCTTT. It specifies CASSLGPGAEAFF.

The V call is TRBV5-1, the J call TRBJ2-1, with TRBD1 as a possible D gene (5 bases). V dropped 0 bases and J dropped 8 bases, with 18 bases sitting between them. CDR1 and CDR2 (germline): SGHRS, YFSETQ. This CDR3 is 16 amino acids long. The CDR3 loop reads CASSLGTKWAQYEQFF. For the CDR3, the DNA is TGCGCCAGCAGCTTGGGGACAAAATGGGCCCAATATGAGCAGTTCTTC.

This rearrangement joins TRBV12-3 or TRBV12-4 to TRBJ2-1; 9 bases match TRBD1. The CDR3 totals 13 residues. V lost 3 bases and J lost 7; bases outside the gene matches: 1. The CDR3 loop is CASSFDRGNEQFF. The CDR3 DNA reads TGTGCCAGCAGTTTCGACAGGGGGAATGAGCAGTTCTTC.

There are a few counts of this clone. The chain uses TRBV11-2 and TRBJ2-2; D gene ambiguous. V was trimmed by 4 bases and J by 5 bases, leaving 5 bases between them. Germline-derived CDR1 and CDR2 are SGHAT and FQNNGV. There are 12 residues in the CDR3. CDR3 nucleotides: TGTGCCAGCAGCTCACTGACCGGGGAGCTGTTTTTT. Residues: CASSSLTGELFF. The whole variable domain, remainder taken from reference TRBV11-2 and TRBJ2-2, is EAGVAQSPRYKIIEKRQSVAFWCNPISGHATLYWYQQILGQGPKLLIQFQNNGVVDDSQLPKDRFSAERLKGVDSTLKIQPAKLEDSAVYLCASSSLTGELFFGEGSRLTVL.

The V gene is TRBV5-6, the J gene TRBJ2-7; D uncertain. Deletions cut 0 bases from V and 5 bases from J, with 15 bases between. The CDR3 is made up of 15 amino acids. CDR1 is SGHDT, CDR2 YYEEEE, per germline. For the CDR3, the DNA is TGTGCCAGCAGCTTGGACCGCGGCCGAACTGACGAGCAGTACGTC. Translated: CASSLDRGRTDEQYV.

V gene TRBV11-2 combines with J gene TRBJ1-1; D might be TRBD1 (6 bases). This CDR3 contains 13 residues. The germline V gene encodes CDR1 SGHAT and CDR2 FQNNGV. V was clipped by 4 bases and J by 2 bases, with 8 bases between them. The CDR3 sequence is CASSSRGNTEAFF. The DNA for the CDR3 is TGTGCCAGCAGCTCCAGGGGAAACACTGAAGCTTTCTTT.

The J gene is TRBJ1-1, the V gene TRBV9; possibly TRBD1 for D (6 bases). Germline values: CDR1 SGDLS, CDR2 YYNGEE. The CDR3 contains 13 residues. The V and J ends lost 3 bases and 5 bases respectively, with 11 bases between them. Here the CDR3 DNA reads TGTGCCAGCAGCGGAACAGGGTCTACTGAAGCTTTCTTT. Translating gives CASSGTGSTEAFF.

This sequence joins TRBV6-4 and TRBJ2-1, with 13 bases aligning to TRBD2. V dropped 2 bases and J dropped 0; count of bases not matched to a gene: 7. The CDR3 runs 19 residues. Germline V CDR1 and CDR2: MRHNA, SNTAGT. For the CDR3, the DNA is TGTGCCAGCAGTGACCCTGGACTAGCGGGGGCCCTCTCCTACAATGAGCAGTTCTTC. It yields the protein CASSDPGLAGALSYNEQFF.

The chain uses TRBV13 and TRBJ1-4, with TRBD1 as a possible D gene (5 bases). CDR1 is PRHDT and CDR2 is FYEKMQ in the germline V gene (reference sequence). The ends were cut back, 0 bases at V and 4 bases at J, with 6 bases in the middle. The length of the CDR3 is 14 residues. CDR3 region: CASSLGQVNEKLFF. CDR3 in DNA: TGTGCCAGCAGCTTAGGACAGGTTAATGAAAAACTGTTTTTT.

The chain is built from TRBV19 and TRBJ2-1, with 7 bases fitting TRBD2. The CDR3 is 15 amino acids. The V segment lost 4 bases and the J segment 6 bases; nucleotides outside the gene matches: 9. Germline loops: CDR1 LNHDA, CDR2 SQIVND (reference sequence). This CDR3 is CASSTTGGGINEQFF. The CDR3 DNA is TGTGCCAGTAGTACAACCGGCGGGGGTATCAATGAGCAGTTCTTC. Combining the CDR3 with reference TRBV19 and TRBJ2-1 gives the whole variable domain DGGITQSPKYLFRKEGQNVTLSCEQNLNHDAMYWYRQDPGQGLRLIYYSQIVNDFQKGDIAEGYSVSREKKESFPLTVTSAQKNPTAFYLCASSTTGGGINEQFFGPGTRLTVL.

The count of this clone is one. The chain links TRBV5-1 to TRBJ1-4, with a weak D call TRBD1 (6 bases). The CDR3 sequence is 16 residues long. Germline V gene sequence: CDR1 SGHRS, CDR2 YFSETQ. Trimming shortened V by 0 bases and J by 7 bases, and 16 bases separated the two germline ends. The CDR3 sequence is CASSLAMGAVGEKLFF. Here the CDR3 DNA reads TGCGCCAGCAGCTTGGCCATGGGGGCAGTTGGTGAAAAACTGTTTTTT.

The chain links TRBV6-5 to TRBJ1-3; D gene unclear. This CDR3 spans 14 amino acids. V lost 9 bases and J 0 bases, leaving 12 bases between the germline ends. The germline CDR1 and CDR2 sequences are MNHEY and SVGAGI. The chain's CDR3 is CASSLGISGNTIYF. CDR3 bases: TGTGCCAGTTCTTTGGGCATCTCTGGAAACACCATATATTTT.

This clone was seen just once. The chain combines TRBV11-2 with TRBJ2-2; the D gene is possibly TRBD1 (5 bases). V was clipped by 9 bases and J by 0 bases, with 17 bases between them. The CDR3 contains 16 residues. The germline CDR1 and CDR2 sequences are SGHAT and FQNNGV. The CDR3 reads CASRGLGSANTGELFF. The CDR3 DNA sequence: TGTGCCAGTAGGGGTCTTGGAAGCGCGAACACCGGGGAGCTGTTTTTT.

The J gene is TRBJ2-3, the V gene TRBV3-1 (or the pseudogene TRBV3-2); TRBD2 aligns across 12 bases. CDR3 size: 17 residues. V trimming: 4 bases; J trimming: 0 bases; junction bases outside the gene matches: 5. Germline assignment: CDR1 LGHDT and CDR2 YNNKEL (reference sequence). The DNA for the CDR3 is TGTGCCAGCAGCCGACTAGCGGGGGTTTATAGCACAGATACGCAGTATTTT. Translation: CASSRLAGVYSTDTQYF.

The chain uses TRBV9 and TRBJ2-2; D possibly corresponds to TRBD1 (5 bases). Germline V gene sequence: CDR1 SGDLS, CDR2 YYNGEE. Trimming left V 3 bases short and J 8 bases short, with 17 bases between. The CDR3 runs 15 residues. The CDR3 is CASSARTGLKGELFF. In DNA form, the CDR3 reads TGTGCCAGCAGCGCCCGAACAGGTCTCAAGGGGGAGCTGTTTTTT.

The chain couples TRBV9 to TRBJ2-7, with TRBD2 as a possible D gene (6 bases). Germline assignment: CDR1 SGDLS and CDR2 YYNGEE. This CDR3 region has 15 residues. Trimming shortened V by 4 bases and J by 5 bases, and 19 bases separated the two germline ends. The CDR3 region is CASSSDGTGSHEQYF. DNA of the CDR3: TGTGCCAGCAGCTCCGACGGGACCGGGAGCCACGAGCAGTACTTC.

The chain recombines TRBV13 with TRBJ1-1; unclear D gene. The V gene lost 8 bases and the J gene lost 0 bases, with 13 bases spanning the gap. The CDR3 covers 14 residues. Germline loops: CDR1 PRHDT, CDR2 FYEKMQ (reference sequence). As DNA, the CDR3 is TGTGCCAGCTCCCACGAGTCCGTGAACACTGAAGCTTTCTTT. This sequence encodes CASSHESVNTEAFF.

This clone has just one count. The V gene is TRBV2, the J gene TRBJ1-3; D not resolved. The CDR3 totals 15 residues. Trimming shortened V by 8 bases and J by 0 bases, and 14 bases separated the two germline ends. Per germline, CDR1 SNHLY and CDR2 FYNNEI. DNA for the CDR3: TGTGCCAGCGAAAGTACTGCGAGCTCTGGAAACACCATATATTTT. It encodes CASESTASSGNTIYF.

J is TRBJ1-2 and V is TRBV4-2, with a possible D match to TRBD1 (5 bases). Trimming took 0 bases from V and 0 from J, leaving 8 bases between them. The germline V gene encodes CDR1 LGHNA and CDR2 YNFKEQ. The CDR3 spans 15 residues. CDR3 bases: TGTGCCAGCAGCCAAGAAACCAGGGCTAACTATGGCTACACCTTC. Its translation is CASSQETRANYGYTF.

In DNA form, the CDR3 reads TGTGCCAGCAGTGAACCTCCGGGACTAGCGGGGGGGGAAGAGACCCAGTACTTC. It encodes CASSEPPGLAGGEETQYF. This chain joins TRBV25-1 and TRBJ2-5; TRBD2 matches at 16 bases. The CDR3 has 18 amino acids. J lost 3 bases, V lost 2 bases, and 6 bases had no gene match. The V gene's germline CDR1 is MGHDK and CDR2 SYGVNS.

The chain joins TRBV4-1 to TRBJ1-5; D ambiguous. V lost 0 bases and J lost 8, with 14 bases in between. Germline V gene data show CDR1 as MGHRA and CDR2 as YSYEKL. The CDR3 spans 15 residues. The CDR3 DNA follows: TGCGCCAGCAGCCAAGAGTCGAGGTTGTGGGAGCCCCAGCATTTT. It specifies CASSQESRLWEPQHF.